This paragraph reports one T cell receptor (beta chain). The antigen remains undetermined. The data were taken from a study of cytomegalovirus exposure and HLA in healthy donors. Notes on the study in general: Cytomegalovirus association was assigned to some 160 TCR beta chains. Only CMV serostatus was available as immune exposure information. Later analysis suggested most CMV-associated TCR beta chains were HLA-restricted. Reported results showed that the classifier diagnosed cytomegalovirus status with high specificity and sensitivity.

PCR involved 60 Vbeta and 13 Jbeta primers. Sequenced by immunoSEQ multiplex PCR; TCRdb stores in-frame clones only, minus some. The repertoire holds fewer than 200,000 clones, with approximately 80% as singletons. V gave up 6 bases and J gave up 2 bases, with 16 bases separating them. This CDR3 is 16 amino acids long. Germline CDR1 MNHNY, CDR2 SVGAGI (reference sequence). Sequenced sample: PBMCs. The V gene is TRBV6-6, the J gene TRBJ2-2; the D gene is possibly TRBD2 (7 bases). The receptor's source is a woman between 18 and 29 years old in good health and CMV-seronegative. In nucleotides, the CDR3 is TGTGCCAGCAGATCCCCGAGCGGGACAAACACCGGGGAGCTGTTTTTT. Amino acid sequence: CASRSPSGTNTGELFF.